This T cell receptor (beta chain) is drawn from a study of T cells expressing NK-cell markers. A note on this clonotype: Its antigen remains unidentified.

Generation of TCR beta cDNA was performed by 5'RACE template switching incorporating UMIs. TCRdb re-called the 5' RACE reads and catalogs CDR3 proteins one per entry, DNA excluded. With more than 400,000 distinct CDR3 sequences in the sample, the ten largest clones hold 7.3%. The CDR3 is 16 amino acids. Germline V gene lookup returns CDR1 SGHAT and CDR2 FQNNGV. Notes on the study in general: Dominant NKG2C+ clonotypes accounted for 1.0-7.0% of CD8+ T cells in about six donors. There remained a lack of clarity about HCMV specificity of expanded NKG2C+ T cell clones.

Sequencing was carried out using blood T cells: a sorted CD56 or NKG2C T cell subset, CD4+ or CD8+ T cells, or bulk PBMC T cells (not recorded which). The sequence came from a woman between 18 and 69 years old in good health. The chain recombines TRBV11-2 with TRBJ1-2; the TRBD1 assignment by TCRdb is unverifiable without DNA. The CDR3 is CASSLRPGTGFYGYTF.